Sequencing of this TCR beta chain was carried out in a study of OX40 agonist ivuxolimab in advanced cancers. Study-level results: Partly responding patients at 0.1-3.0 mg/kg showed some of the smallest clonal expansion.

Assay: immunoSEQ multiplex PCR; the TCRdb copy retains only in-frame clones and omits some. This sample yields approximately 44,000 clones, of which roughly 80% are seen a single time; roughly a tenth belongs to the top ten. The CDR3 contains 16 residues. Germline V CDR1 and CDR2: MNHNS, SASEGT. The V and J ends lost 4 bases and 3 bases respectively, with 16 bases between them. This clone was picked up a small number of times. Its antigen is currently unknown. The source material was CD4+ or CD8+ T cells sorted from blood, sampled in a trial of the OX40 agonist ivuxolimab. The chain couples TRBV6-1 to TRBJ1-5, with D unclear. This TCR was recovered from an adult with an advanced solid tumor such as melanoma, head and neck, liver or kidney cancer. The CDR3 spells CASSGEVMGINQPQHF. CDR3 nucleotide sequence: TGTGCCAGCAGTGGGGAAGTGATGGGGATCAATCAGCCCCAGCATTTT.